The 32 T cell receptor beta chains listed next were all sequenced from one sample in a study of patients and donors after allogeneic stem cell transplantation. TCRdb called the RT-PCR reads again in MiXCR, with one record for every CDR3 protein. The sample shows more than 850,000 distinct CDR3 sequences, roughly 18% of them seen only once. Sequenced sample: blood, either unsorted or a sorted T cell fraction (not recorded which). The receptor set was obtained from a human donor who was either an allogeneic HSCT recipient or a stem cell or donor lymphocyte infusion donor (not recorded which). It is not recorded whose cells these are; they may come from a transplant donor.

V gene TRBV12-3 or TRBV12-4 combines with J gene TRBJ2-1; tentatively, D is TRBD2 (5 bases). Deletions cut 8 bases from V and 0 bases from J, with 17 bases between. The CDR3 covers 16 residues. CDR3 DNA sequence: TGTGCCAGCCGGGAAAGACGGACGAGCTCCTACAATGAGCAGTTCTTC. Its translation is CASRERRTSSYNEQFF.

The chain employs TRBV25-1 and TRBJ1-2; no firm D call. The CDR3 is made up of 13 amino acids. CDR1 and CDR2 from the germline V gene are MGHDK and SYGVNS. Trimming removed 2 bases from V and 5 bases from J, with 9 bases in between. CDR3 region: CASSEAGPYGYTF. The CDR3 DNA is TGTGCCAGCAGTGAAGCTGGACCTTATGGCTACACCTTC.

V and J are TRBV6-1 and TRBJ1-2, with 7 bases matching TRBD1. Germline-derived CDR1 and CDR2 are MNHNS and SASEGT. The ends lost 6 bases at V and 6 bases at J; junction bases unmatched: 7. This CDR3 comprises 13 residues. The CDR3 sequence: CASRPAGTDGYTF. CDR3 nucleotides: TGTGCCAGCAGACCCGCCGGGACAGATGGCTACACCTTC.

This clonotype was counted only a few times. CDR3 DNA: TGTGCCAGCAGCTTAGTAGGGGGAGATGGCTACACCTTC. As protein: CASSLVGGDGYTF. The chain employs TRBV7-9 and TRBJ1-2; perhaps TRBD1 as D (6 bases). The CDR3 has 13 amino acids. Germline V gives CDR1 SEHNR, CDR2 FQNEAQ (reference sequence). Trimming left V 1 base short and J 6 bases short, with 9 bases between.

The table lists this clonotype with many counts. This rearrangement joins TRBV29-1 to TRBJ2-1; 11 nucleotides match TRBD1. The V gene's germline CDR1 is SQVTM and CDR2 ANQGSEA. The V gene end was trimmed by 7 bases and the J gene end by 3 bases; junction bases not matched to a gene: 2. The CDR3 spans 13 residues. CDR3 coding DNA: TGCAGCGGCGGGACAGGGGGCTACAATGAGCAGTTCTTC. It yields the protein CSGGTGGYNEQFF.

This clonotype was picked up many times. The chain joins TRBV12-3 or TRBV12-4 to TRBJ2-7, with D perhaps matching TRBD2 (6 bases). Trimming pared 6 bases from V and 1 base from J, leaving 16 bases between. The CDR3 runs 15 residues. CDR3 amino acids: CASSTSRRGSYEQYF. CDR3 DNA sequence: TGTGCCAGCAGCACCTCCCGACGGGGGTCCTACGAGCAGTACTTC.

The rearrangement joins TRBV27 to TRBJ1-5; tentative D call: TRBD1 (5 bases). CDR3 length equals 15 residues. V lost 5 bases and J 6 bases, leaving 17 bases between the germline ends. Germline lookup yields CDR1 MNHEY and CDR2 SMNVEV (reference sequence). CDR3 sequence: CASSSRVSGGQPQHF. CDR3 DNA sequence: TGTGCCAGCAGTAGCAGGGTTTCTGGCGGTCAGCCCCAGCATTTT.

The chain employs TRBV24-1 and TRBJ1-5; D call uncertain. There are 14 residues in the CDR3. Trimming removed 4 bases from V and 5 bases from J, with 11 bases in between. Germline CDR1 and CDR2: KGHDR and SFDVKD. The DNA for the CDR3 is TGTGCCACCAGTGACTGGGATGCGGATCAGCCCCAGCATTTT. Translating gives CATSDWDADQPQHF.

This clonotype showed up just a few times. The rearrangement uses TRBV27 and TRBJ2-5; D is perhaps TRBD2 (6 bases). Germline CDR1 MNHEY, CDR2 SMNVEV (reference sequence). V was cut by 5 bases and J by 4 bases, with 26 bases left in between. The CDR3 length is 18 residues. The DNA for the CDR3 is TGTGCCAGCAGTCCGTCGGGGGTGGCAACCCCTCAGGCAGAGACCCAGTACTTC. Translating it yields CASSPSGVATPQAETQYF.

There are many counts of this clonotype. The V call is TRBV29-1, the J call TRBJ2-4, with 7 bases that match TRBD2. Germline values: CDR1 SQVTM, CDR2 ANQGSEA. The CDR3 contains 12 residues. V was clipped by 6 bases and J by 9 bases; unmatched bases: 8. The CDR3 spells CSVYPWGGIQYF. DNA of the CDR3: TGCAGCGTCTACCCTTGGGGGGGCATTCAGTACTTC.

This clonotype was detected a few times. This rearrangement joins TRBV12-3 or TRBV12-4 to TRBJ2-6; D call uncertain. Trimming shortened V by 10 bases and J by 0 bases, and 7 bases separated the two germline ends. The CDR3 contains 13 residues. The CDR3 spells CATVYSGANVLTF. The CDR3 DNA is TGTGCCACCGTTTACTCTGGGGCCAACGTCCTGACTTTC.

Only a few counts were recorded for this clonotype. The genes are TRBV15 and TRBJ2-1, with D perhaps matching TRBD2 (5 bases). The V and J ends lost 3 bases and 2 bases respectively, with 11 bases between them. This CDR3 has 15 amino acids. Germline V CDR1 and CDR2: LNHNV, YYDKDF (reference sequence). The CDR3 DNA reads TGTGCCACCAGCAGGAACGAGGGCCCCTACAATGAGCAGTTCTTC. Amino acids: CATSRNEGPYNEQFF. Full variable domain (rest looked up from reference TRBV15 and TRBJ2-1): DAMVIQNPRYQVTQFGKPVTLSCSQTLNHNVMYWYQQKSSQAPKLLFHYYDKDFNNEADTPDNFQSRRPNTSFCFLDIRSPGLGDTAMYLCATSRNEGPYNEQFFGPGTRLTVL.

J is TRBJ1-5 and V is TRBV24-1, with TRBD1 matching 7 bases. CDR3 length equals 12 residues. After removal of 3 bases from V and 14 bases from J, the junction contained 6 bases not matched to a gene. Germline V CDR1 and CDR2: KGHDR, SFDVKD. Here the CDR3 reads CATSDVGTEEHF. CDR3 DNA: TGTGCCACCAGTGATGTTGGGACAGAAGAGCATTTT.

This clonotype was picked up a small number of times. The chain combines TRBV20-1 with TRBJ1-6; possibly TRBD1 for D (6 bases). Germline assignment: CDR1 DFQATT and CDR2 SNEGSKA (reference sequence). CDR3 length: 14 amino acids. Trimming took 0 bases from V and 9 from J, leaving 12 bases between them. The chain's CDR3 is CSARDYRVGSPLHF. The DNA for the CDR3 is TGCAGTGCTAGAGATTACAGGGTGGGTTCACCCCTCCACTTT.

This clonotype was observed many times. The genes are TRBV29-1 and TRBJ2-2, with D hard to call. Deletions cut 6 bases from V and 5 bases from J, with 13 bases between. This CDR3 has 13 amino acids. Per germline, CDR1 SQVTM and CDR2 ANQGSEA. The CDR3 sequence: CSVRVGGTGELFF. The CDR3 coding sequence is TGCAGCGTCCGAGTCGGCGGTACCGGGGAGCTGTTTTTT.

The chain recombines TRBV11-3 with TRBJ2-2; perhaps TRBD2 as D (5 bases). Germline V gives CDR1 SGHNT, CDR2 YENEEA. V lost 5 bases, J lost 8 bases, and 24 bases lay in between. This CDR3 contains 17 residues. The CDR3 here is CASSKPSGSLRGGELFF. CDR3 in DNA: TGTGCCAGCAGCAAACCCTCGGGGTCCCTACGAGGGGGGGAGCTGTTTTTT.

There are a few counts of this clonotype. The CDR3 sequence: CSVSGPWGEQYF. The CDR3, as DNA: TGCAGCGTTTCTGGACCGTGGGGGGAGCAGTACTTC. This chain uses TRBV29-1 with TRBJ2-7; tentatively, D is TRBD1 or TRBD2 (5 bases each). The CDR3 length is 12 residues. The V and J ends lost 5 bases and 7 bases respectively, with 15 bases between them. The germline CDR1 and CDR2 sequences are SQVTM and ANQGSEA.

This clonotype was seen repeatedly, ten times or more. The V and J genes are TRBV7-9 and TRBJ1-2; possible D gene TRBD1, 5 bases. Per the germline V gene, CDR1 is SEHNR and CDR2 is FQNEAQ (reference sequence). This CDR3 is 13 amino acids long. V lost 3 bases and J 8 bases, leaving 13 bases between the germline ends. CDR3 region: CASSLGGAGGYTF. The CDR3 DNA is TGTGCCAGCAGCTTGGGAGGGGCCGGCGGCTACACCTTC. The complete variable domain, with remaining parts taken from reference TRBV7-9 and TRBJ1-2, reads DTGVSQNPRHKITKRGQNVTFRCDPISEHNRLYWYRQTLGQGPEFLTYFQNEAQLEKSRLLSDRFSAERPKGSFSTLEIQRTEQGDSAMYLCASSLGGAGGYTFGSGTRLTVV.

The rearrangement uses TRBV7-9 and TRBJ2-2; 7 nucleotides line up with TRBD2. CDR1 SEHNR and CDR2 FQNEAQ come from the germline V gene (reference sequence). The CDR3 contains 14 residues. With V trimmed by 5 bases and J by 4 bases, 4 bases remained unmatched. The CDR3: CASSPSGITGELFF. The CDR3 DNA is TGTGCCAGCAGCCCCAGCGGGATCACCGGGGAGCTGTTTTTT. Full variable domain (remainder filled in from reference TRBV7-9 and TRBJ2-2): DTGVSQNPRHKITKRGQNVTFRCDPISEHNRLYWYRQTLGQGPEFLTYFQNEAQLEKSRLLSDRFSAERPKGSFSTLEIQRTEQGDSAMYLCASSPSGITGELFFGEGSRLTVL.

V usage is TRBV11-2 and J usage is TRBJ2-7, with D tentatively TRBD1 or TRBD2 (5 bases each). The CDR3 sequence is 18 residues long. Trimming left V 0 bases short and J 2 bases short, with 20 bases between. Germline V gives CDR1 SGHAT, CDR2 FQNNGV. The CDR3 loop is CASSLEEVGTGNAYEQYF. The CDR3 bases are TGTGCCAGCAGCTTAGAGGAGGTCGGGACGGGGAACGCCTACGAGCAGTACTTC.

J is TRBJ2-2 and V is TRBV12-3 or TRBV12-4, with a weak D call TRBD1 (5 bases). CDR3 length: 14 residues. V was clipped by 3 bases and J by 5 bases, with 10 bases between them. The CDR3 spells CASSFARETGELFF. Written as DNA, the CDR3 is TGTGCCAGCAGTTTTGCCAGGGAAACCGGGGAGCTGTTTTTT.

This chain uses TRBV30 with TRBJ1-3, with D uncertain. Trimming cost V 6 bases and J 4 bases, with 1 base left between them. The CDR3 loop spans 9 amino acids. Germline assignment: CDR1 GTSNPN and CDR2 SVGIG (reference sequence). Here the CDR3 DNA reads TGTGCCTGCGGAAACACCATATATTTT. Translation gives CACGNTIYF.

The chain is built from TRBV20-1 and TRBJ2-1; D gene unclear. The germline V gene has CDR1 DFQATT and CDR2 SNEGSKA (reference sequence). Trimming removed 0 bases at V and 2 bases at J, with 2 bases between. CDR3 length: 12 residues. CDR3 residues: CSARDTYNEQFF. The CDR3 bases are TGCAGTGCTAGAGATACCTACAATGAGCAGTTCTTC.

This clonotype occurred a few times. The gene calls are TRBV20-1 and TRBJ2-5; TRBD2 agrees at 10 bases. V trimming: 0 bases; J trimming: 3 bases; junction bases outside the gene matches: 10. Germline assignment: CDR1 DFQATT and CDR2 SNEGSKA (reference sequence). The CDR3 is 17 amino acids. As DNA, the CDR3 is TGCAGTGCTAGAGATTTGAGGACTAGCGGTGGGAAAGAGACCCAGTACTTC. It translates to CSARDLRTSGGKETQYF.

This clonotype was seen repeatedly, ten times or more. The V gene is TRBV12-3 or TRBV12-4, the J gene TRBJ1-1, with a tentative D call TRBD1 (5 bases). The CDR3 runs to 13 residues. Trimming shortened V by 2 bases and J by 13 bases, and 17 bases separated the two germline ends. The CDR3 sequence is CASSLRVGVVVFF. CDR3 in DNA: TGTGCCAGCAGTTTACGGGTAGGGGTGGTTGTTTTCTTT.

This clonotype occurred a few times. The gene calls are TRBV6-5 and TRBJ2-7; D uncertain. The CDR3 is 14 amino acids. Trimming removed 0 bases from V and 1 base from J, with 7 bases in between. Germline values: CDR1 MNHEY, CDR2 SVGAGI. CDR3 amino acids: CASSYSVQSYEQYF. CDR3 nucleotide sequence: TGTGCCAGCAGTTACTCGGTACAGTCCTACGAGCAGTACTTC.

This clonotype was detected a few times. The chain links TRBV7-8 to TRBJ2-1; TRBD2 matches at 8 bases. J was trimmed by 6 bases and V by 6 bases; bases with no gene match: 7. The CDR3 totals 14 residues. In germline, CDR1 is SGHVS, CDR2 FQNEAQ. CDR3 sequence: CASRRSGGGNEQFF. CDR3 nucleotide sequence: TGTGCCAGCAGAAGAAGCGGGGGAGGCAATGAGCAGTTCTTC.

This clonotype was recorded many times. J is TRBJ2-3 and V is TRBV20-1; D unclear. This CDR3 has 12 residues. Germline CDR1 DFQATT, CDR2 SNEGSKA (reference sequence). V was clipped by 5 bases and J by 2 bases, with 8 bases between them. The CDR3, as DNA: TGCAGTGCTGATGGATACACAGATACGCAGTATTTT. It yields the protein CSADGYTDTQYF.

The chain employs TRBV4-2 and TRBJ2-5, with a possible D match to TRBD2 (7 bases). Germline V gene lookup returns CDR1 LGHNA and CDR2 YNFKEQ. The CDR3 length is 16 residues. Trimming cost V 0 bases and J 1 base, with 12 bases left between them. The CDR3 coding sequence is TGTGCCAGCAGCCAAGAGAGGGCGGGGGCCCAAGAGACCCAGTACTTC. It codes for CASSQERAGAQETQYF.

This clonotype has more than one count but fewer than ten. The chain has TRBV18 and TRBJ2-3; TRBD2 agrees at 11 bases. This CDR3 spans 17 amino acids. The germline CDR1 and CDR2 sequences are KGHSH and LQKENI. Trimming removed 0 bases from V and 2 bases from J; junction bases left unmatched: 4. In DNA, the CDR3 is TGTGCCAGCTCACCACCGGGACTAGCGGCGAACACAGATACGCAGTATTTT. It encodes CASSPPGLAANTDTQYF.

The chain has TRBV6-1 and TRBJ1-4, with unresolved D. CDR1 is MNHNS and CDR2 is SASEGT in the germline V gene. CDR3 length: 14 residues. V lost 6 bases, J lost 5 bases, and 13 bases lay in between. The CDR3 DNA sequence: TGTGCCAGCAGCTTTACGGTAGAAAATGAAAAACTGTTTTTT. The encoded protein is CASSFTVENEKLFF.

This clonotype was found a few times. This rearrangement joins TRBV20-1 to TRBJ2-7; the D is unclear. Germline lookup yields CDR1 DFQATT and CDR2 SNEGSKA (reference sequence). The CDR3 has 13 amino acids. Between the trimmed V and J ends, which lost 5 bases and 2 bases, there was a span of 13 bases. The CDR3 nucleotides are TGCAGTGCTCTTTTTCAGGACCCCTACGAGCAGTACTTC. It encodes CSALFQDPYEQYF.